A single sample gave rise to the 27 T cell receptor beta chains below, sequenced in a study of tumor-infiltrating lymphocytes in primary liver carcinoma. Blood RNA was derived from unsorted whole blood, and germline DNA was extracted too. Starting from around 0.45 ug of total RNA, TCR beta cDNA was produced with a primer in the constant region. Slightly modified ARM-PCR served as the procedure for the TCR beta libraries. These libraries came from three rounds of nested multiplex PCR. With TRBV1-TRBV30 forward primers and a C-beta reverse primer, the first two PCR rounds were run for around 10 cycles each. Each CDR3 protein is one row after TCRdb ran MiXCR on the multiplex PCR reads. The table shows about 310,000 distinct CDR3 sequences, with 65% occurring only once. The sequenced material came from peripheral blood. Receptors originate from a man between 35 and 55 years old with primary liver carcinoma and hepatitis B virus infection.

Concerning this clonotype itself: The junction departs from germline at one end; a sequencing error may be responsible. The chain is built from TRBV6-1 and TRBJ2-5, with 7 bases fitting TRBD2. CDR1 is MNHNS and CDR2 is SASEGT in the germline V gene. The CDR3 covers 12 residues. As DNA, the CDR3 is TGTGCCGGTCGACAAGGGAGGGAGACCCACTACTTC. This encodes CAGRQGRETHYF.

Notes on this clonotype: As the CDR3 is not closed by the conserved phenylalanine or tryptophan, this likely results from a read error. J is TRBJ1-1 and V is TRBV13, with 10 bases lining up with TRBD1. Germline assignment: CDR1 PRHDT and CDR2 FYEKMQ (reference sequence). This CDR3 is built from 14 residues. Trimming cost V 5 bases and J 5 bases; bases outside gene matches: 5. CDR3 residues: CASSPRTGGTEAFL. CDR3 coding DNA: TGTGCCAGCAGCCCACGGACAGGGGGAACTGAAGCTTTCTTA.

For this clonotype: A junction end diverges from the germline sequence, so it may reflect a read error. The V call is TRBV6-1, the J call TRBJ1-5; no clear D. The CDR3 loop spans 15 amino acids. Germline loops: CDR1 MNHNS, CDR2 SASEGT. The CDR3 nucleotides are TGTGCCAGCAGTGTCGGGCAGACTAGCAGTCAGCCCCAGCATTTT. Its translation: CASSVGQTSSQPQHF.

On this clonotype: This may be a read error: a much more frequent sequence differs by one nucleotide. The chain is built from TRBV4-2 and TRBJ2-7, with a weak D call TRBD2 (5 bases). The germline V gene encodes CDR1 LGHNA and CDR2 YNFKEQ. The CDR3 totals 15 residues. The CDR3: CASSHSEGLAYEQCF. CDR3 nucleotide sequence: TGCGCCAGCAGCCACTCAGAGGGATTGGCCTACGAGCAGTGCTTC.

As for this clonotype: Relative to the germline gene, one junction end is altered; a read error may explain this. The chain joins TRBV5-1 to TRBJ2-7; D call uncertain. The CDR3 sequence is 13 residues long. Germline V gives CDR1 SGHRS, CDR2 YFSETQ. The CDR3 reads CARSSGPSYEQYF. Here the CDR3 DNA reads TGCGCCCGCAGCTCCGGACCCTCTTACGAGCAGTACTTC.

This clonotype has just a few counts. A read error may produce the germline difference seen at one junction end. The chain is built from TRBV5-6 and TRBJ1-4; TRBD1 is a possible D gene (6 bases). Germline values: CDR1 SGHDT, CDR2 YYEEEE. This CDR3 region has 15 residues. CDR3 sequence (DNA): TGTGTCAGCAGCGGGATCCGGGACATCAATGAAAAACTGTTTTTT. Protein sequence: CVSSGIRDINEKLFF.

About this clonotype: This may come from a read error, since a much larger clone is one base off. The chain recombines TRBV6-2 or TRBV6-3 with TRBJ1-6; D ambiguous. V lost 6 bases to trimming and J lost 9 bases, with 12 bases between them. CDR3 length: 13 amino acids. In germline, CDR1 is MNHEY, CDR2 SVGEGT. The CDR3, as DNA: TGTGCCAGCAGACCCGACTGGGTTTCACCCCTCCACTTT. Its translation is CASRPDWVSPLHF.

With regard to this clonotype: This could be a read error, since a much larger clone is one nucleotide away. The chain employs TRBV4-2 and TRBJ2-7; no definite D call. The CDR3 runs to 15 residues. Germline CDR1 LGHNA, CDR2 YNFKEQ. The CDR3 DNA sequence: TGTGGCAGCAGCCAAGATGATGGCGGAACCTACGAGCAGTACTTC. Amino acid sequence: CGSSQDDGGTYEQYF.

Regarding this clonotype: This may be a read error, as it is one base from a much larger clone. The rearrangement links TRBV5-4 to TRBJ2-3; 8 bases line up with TRBD2. The germline V gene has CDR1 SGHNT and CDR2 YYREEE (reference sequence). This CDR3 comprises 15 residues. The CDR3 is CASRREAARKDKQYF. Here the CDR3 DNA reads TGTGCCAGCAGGCGGGAGGCAGCCAGAAAAGATAAGCAGTATTTT.

The chain couples TRBV11-1 to TRBJ2-7, with D tentatively TRBD2 (5 bases). This CDR3 has 13 residues. Trimming removed 4 bases at V and 6 bases at J, with 13 bases between. Per germline, CDR1 SGHAT and CDR2 FQDESV (reference sequence). The DNA of the CDR3 is TGTGCCAGCAGCTCCCACGGAGGCTTCGAGCAGTACTTC. It encodes CASSSHGGFEQYF.

This chain joins TRBV29-1 and TRBJ2-1; D may be TRBD1 or TRBD2 (5 bases each). This CDR3 has 12 residues. The germline V gene encodes CDR1 SQVTM and CDR2 ANQGSEA. Trimming cost V 7 bases and J 9 bases, with 16 bases left between them. The CDR3 bases are TGCAGCGCCCAATCTGCAGGGACTGAGCAGTTCTTC. It is translated as CSAQSAGTEQFF.

The chain employs TRBV6-6 and TRBJ2-5, with D hard to call. The V and J ends lost 4 bases and 2 bases respectively, with 14 bases between them. The CDR3 totals 15 residues. Per the germline V gene, CDR1 is MNHNY and CDR2 is SVGAGI (reference sequence). CDR3 nucleotides: TGTGCCAGCAGTTGCTTGGGTGGAAGACAAGAGACCCAGTACTTC. It encodes CASSCLGGRQETQYF.

A note on this clonotype: Given a much more abundant clone one base away, this may be a read error. The chain combines TRBV6-1 with TRBJ2-2; D is undetermined. This CDR3 spans 15 amino acids. The V end was cut by 2 bases, the J end by 6 bases, with 13 bases between. Germline CDR1 and CDR2: MNHNS and SASEGT. The CDR3 DNA follows: TGTGCCAGCAGTGAATTTAGCCTGGGATCCGGGGAGCTGTTTTTT. Translation gives CASSEFSLGSGELFF.

For this clonotype: This CDR3 fails to terminate in the conserved phenylalanine or tryptophan, so it likely reflects a read error. This chain links TRBV11-2 with TRBJ2-5; D possibly uses TRBD1 or TRBD2 (5 bases each). V was shortened by 5 bases and J by 5 bases, with 21 bases between the two germline ends. Germline lookup yields CDR1 SGHAT and CDR2 FQNNGV. This CDR3 is built from 16 residues. The CDR3 loop reads CASSPGARGNAETQYL. In nucleotides, the CDR3 is TGTGCCAGCAGCCCTGGGGCCCGAGGGAACGCCGAGACCCAGTACTTA.

The sample holds many counts of this clonotype. CDR3: CASSQEWLAGYNEQFF. Here the CDR3 DNA reads TGCGCCAGCAGCCAAGAGTGGCTAGCGGGATACAATGAGCAGTTCTTC. The chain is built from TRBV4-3 and TRBJ2-1; 9 nucleotides agree with TRBD2. The CDR3 covers 16 residues. Germline V lookup: CDR1 LGHNA, CDR2 YSLEER. V shed 0 bases, J shed 4 bases, and the junction held 4 bases outside the gene matches.

The chain joins TRBV14 to TRBJ2-7; no clear D. The length of the CDR3 is 17 residues. Germline V gene sequence: CDR1 SGHDN, CDR2 FVKESK. Between the trimmed V and J ends, which lost 4 bases and 2 bases, there was a span of 21 bases. The CDR3 DNA sequence: TGTGCCAGCAGCCCCAAGGACGGGCGGACCTTTACCTACGAGCAGTACTTC. Encoded protein: CASSPKDGRTFTYEQYF.

V and J are TRBV12-3 or TRBV12-4 and TRBJ2-7; 7 nucleotides align to TRBD1. J gave up 4 bases and V 9 bases, and 9 bases lay outside the gene matches. This CDR3 is 13 amino acids long. Here the CDR3 reads CASRSTGTYEQYF. The CDR3 DNA sequence: TGTGCCAGTAGGTCGACAGGGACATACGAGCAGTACTTC.

This clonotype was observed at least ten times. The V gene is TRBV6-2 or TRBV6-3, the J gene TRBJ2-7; D not certain. CDR1 and CDR2 from the germline V gene are MNHEY and SVGEGT. Trimming took 0 bases from V and 0 from J, leaving 6 bases between them. The CDR3 covers 14 residues. The CDR3 DNA reads as TGTGCCAGCAGTTACTCCTCCATCTCCTACGAGCAGTACTTC. This translates into CASSYSSISYEQYF.

Of note for this clonotype: The junction does not match germline at one end; this may be a read error. V usage is TRBV12-3 or TRBV12-4 and J usage is TRBJ1-1, with TRBD1 as a possible D gene (6 bases). CDR3 size: 16 residues. In DNA form, the CDR3 reads TGTGCCAGCAGTCGCACTACCGGGGGCACGGACACTGAATCTTTCTTT. Its translation: CASSRTTGGTDTESFF.

In its sample, this clonotype was seen many times. V is TRBV12-3 or TRBV12-4 and J is TRBJ1-5; the D is unclear. The CDR3 spans 12 residues. V lost 6 bases to trimming and J lost 0 bases, with 3 bases between them. CDR3 sequence reads: CASRLSNQPQHF. The CDR3 DNA sequence: TGTGCCAGCAGGCTTAGCAATCAGCCCCAGCATTTT.

As to this clonotype: This may stem from a read error, because a much larger clone lies one nucleotide away. V is TRBV6-5 and J is TRBJ2-5; 10 bases map to TRBD2. The CDR3 totals 16 residues. CDR1 MNHEY and CDR2 SVGAGI come from the germline V gene. The V gene end was trimmed by 5 bases and the J gene end by 4 bases; junction bases not matched to a gene: 10. CDR3 loop: CASSRELAGKGETQYF. The CDR3 bases are TGTGCCAGCAGTAGGGAACTAGCGGGAAAGGGAGAGACCCAGTACTTC.

This clonotype was picked up one time. The chain recombines TRBV5-1 with TRBJ2-2, with TRBD2 as a possible D gene (5 bases). The CDR3 sequence is 15 residues long. Trimming stripped 3 bases from V and 0 bases from J, with 9 bases between. Germline assignment: CDR1 SGHRS and CDR2 YFSETQ. CDR3 sequence: CASSSSNANTGELFF. The CDR3 nucleotides read TGCGCCAGCAGCTCTAGCAACGCGAACACCGGGGAGCTGTTTTTT.

This clonotype was found many times. The chain uses TRBV4-2 and TRBJ2-1; 8 bases match TRBD2. The CDR3 runs to 15 residues. V lost 7 bases to trimming and J lost 3 bases; unmatched junction nucleotides: 8. Germline V gene data show CDR1 as LGHNA and CDR2 as YNFKEQ. The CDR3 nucleotides read TGTGCCAGCAAGGAAGGGCTAGCGGGCTACAATGAGCAGTTCTTC. Protein: CASKEGLAGYNEQFF.

Concerning this clonotype itself: A much more abundant neighbour one base away suggests this may be a read error. In this CDR3 the conserved last residue, phenylalanine or tryptophan, is missing, so a read error is likely. The chain couples TRBV12-3 or TRBV12-4 to TRBJ2-2; no clear D. Trimming cost V 4 bases and J 7 bases, with 10 bases left between them. The CDR3 is 13 amino acids. The CDR3 DNA sequence: TGTGCCAGCAGTTCCCTACACGGCGGGGAGCTGTTTTAT. Its translation: CASSSLHGGELFY.

This clonotype has at least ten counts. This chain links TRBV29-1 with TRBJ2-1; D ambiguous. CDR3 length: 15 amino acids. V was cut by 0 bases and J by 6 bases, with 15 bases left in between. CDR1 SQVTM and CDR2 ANQGSEA come from the germline V gene. This CDR3 is CSVEEMAYPGNEQFF. CDR3 sequence (DNA): TGCAGCGTTGAAGAAATGGCATACCCGGGCAATGAGCAGTTCTTC.

As to this clonotype: A much larger clone lies one base from this, so it may be a read error. The rearrangement links TRBV28 to TRBJ1-3; no clear D gene. V was trimmed by 6 bases and J by 2 bases, leaving 14 bases between them. This CDR3 has 15 amino acids. Per the germline V gene, CDR1 is MDHEN and CDR2 is SYDVKM. CDR3 bases: TGTGCCAGCAGCCCTTTGACACGAACTGGAAACACCATATATTTT. This codes for CASSPLTRTGNTIYF.

About this clonotype: A single base separates this from a much larger clone, so it may be a read error. The rearrangement uses TRBV10-3 and TRBJ2-1; D is unclear. This CDR3 comprises 13 residues. Trimming pared 10 bases from V and 2 bases from J, leaving 12 bases between. CDR1 and CDR2 from the germline V gene are ENHRY and SYGVKD. Here the CDR3 DNA reads TGTGCCACCGGTGGTGGGGCCTACAATGAGCAGTTCTTC. As protein: CATGGGAYNEQFF.